Presented here are 29 T cell receptor beta chains from one specimen sequenced in a study of blood T cell repertoires in COVID-19. Method: immunoSEQ multiplex PCR; TCRdb's copy keeps in-frame clones and lacks some. The table includes tens of thousands of clones, roughly 88% detected once. Sequenced material: peripheral blood. Every receptor here comes from a human donor in a cohort sampled during active COVID-19.

The chain recombines TRBV12-3 or TRBV12-4 with TRBJ1-2; D is unresolved. This CDR3 is built from 12 residues. Trimming left V 5 bases short and J 7 bases short, with 11 bases between. This chain's CDR3 is CASSLRRGGYTF. CDR3 sequence (DNA): TGTGCCAGCAGTCTTAGGAGAGGTGGCTACACCTTC.

CDR3: CASSLKQANSGANVLTF. CDR3 DNA: TGTGCCAGCAGCTTGAAACAGGCTAACTCTGGGGCCAACGTCCTGACTTTC. The chain employs TRBV5-8 and TRBJ2-6; perhaps TRBD1 as D (5 bases). V shed 1 base and J shed 0 bases, with 11 bases lying between them. This CDR3 has 17 amino acids. Germline CDR1 SGHTS, CDR2 YDEGEE.

The J gene is TRBJ1-1, the V gene TRBV9; 9 positions agree with TRBD1. J lost 5 bases, V lost 1 base, and 9 bases had no gene match. The germline V gene has CDR1 SGDLS and CDR2 YYNGEE. The CDR3 runs 16 residues. As DNA, the CDR3 is TGTGCCAGCAGCGTACAGGGACAGGGAGGAGGGACTGAAGCTTTCTTT. Translating it yields CASSVQGQGGGTEAFF.

This chain joins TRBV7-8 and TRBJ2-7; no reliable D call. The CDR3 runs to 15 residues. The V end lost 4 bases, the J end lost 4 bases, and 17 bases lay between the germline ends. Germline CDR1 reads SGHVS; CDR2 reads FQNEAQ. The CDR3 sequence is CASSSQLTATYEQYF. The CDR3, as DNA: TGTGCCAGCAGCTCACAGTTAACCGCTACATACGAGCAGTACTTC.

Concerning this clone itself: The germline gene is not matched at one end of the junction; a read error may be the cause. The chain carries TRBV3-1 (or the pseudogene TRBV3-2) and TRBJ1-1; D is unclear. The CDR3 consists of 15 residues. Germline V CDR1 and CDR2: LGHDT, YNNKEL (reference sequence). CDR3 sequence reads: CASTQAGFENTEAFF. The CDR3 nucleotides read TGTGCCAGCACCCAAGCGGGGTTCGAGAACACTGAAGCTTTCTTT.

The chain couples TRBV9 to TRBJ2-7; 9 bases are shared with TRBD2. Germline V lookup: CDR1 SGDLS, CDR2 YYNGEE. The V and J ends lost 0 bases and 3 bases, in that order; junction bases with no gene match: 10. The CDR3 has 17 residues. The CDR3 is CASSVAPSGGHHYEQYF. CDR3 in DNA: TGTGCCAGCAGCGTAGCCCCGAGCGGGGGGCACCACTACGAGCAGTACTTC.

This clone came up once. This rearrangement joins TRBV5-1 to TRBJ1-2; TRBD1 matches at 11 bases. The CDR3 is 15 amino acids. Trimming cost V 2 bases and J 7 bases; bases outside gene matches: 7. Germline CDR1 is SGHRS and CDR2 is YFSETQ. CDR3: CASSFAGQGARGYTF. In nucleotides, the CDR3 is TGCGCCAGCAGCTTTGCTGGACAGGGGGCTCGTGGCTACACCTTC.

A single count supports this clone. The chain links TRBV27 to TRBJ1-4, with no clear D. V was pared by 3 bases and J by 7 bases, with 9 bases between. The CDR3 spans 13 residues. Germline V gene lookup returns CDR1 MNHEY and CDR2 SMNVEV (reference sequence). The chain's CDR3 is CASSFSGFEKLFF. The CDR3 coding sequence is TGTGCCAGCAGTTTTTCGGGGTTTGAAAAACTGTTTTTT.

The V gene is TRBV19, the J gene TRBJ1-4; TRBD1 aligns across 8 bases. The CDR3 loop spans 14 amino acids. The V and J ends lost 10 bases and 6 bases, in that order; junction bases with no gene match: 10. Germline V gene data show CDR1 as LNHDA and CDR2 as SQIVND (reference sequence). The CDR3 is CATRNSGGDEKLFF. The CDR3 coding sequence is TGTGCCACCAGAAATTCAGGGGGCGATGAAAAACTGTTTTTT.

The count of this clone is one. The V and J genes are TRBV19 and TRBJ2-1; 9 bases are a match to TRBD2. V shed 1 base and J 6 bases; nucleotides not matched to a gene: 10. Germline V gene lookup returns CDR1 LNHDA and CDR2 SQIVND (reference sequence). The CDR3 contains 17 residues. In nucleotides, the CDR3 is TGTGCCAGTAGTATAGTTATAGCGGGAGCACATCTCAATGAGCAGTTCTTC. Residues: CASSIVIAGAHLNEQFF.

The chain employs TRBV7-8 and TRBJ2-7; no definite D call. Germline CDR1 SGHVS, CDR2 FQNEAQ. Trimming took off 2 bases at V and 0 bases at J, with 14 bases between the two ends. The CDR3 is 16 amino acids. This CDR3 is CASSLLGLADSYEQYF. CDR3 in DNA: TGTGCCAGCAGCTTACTTGGGCTGGCAGACTCCTACGAGCAGTACTTC.

This clone rates as medium-sized. The rearrangement links TRBV2 to TRBJ2-7; no definite D call. Trimming removed 3 bases at V and 3 bases at J, with 6 bases between. CDR1 is SNHLY, CDR2 FYNNEI, per germline. This CDR3 region has 12 residues. CDR3 sequence reads: CASSDPIYEQYF. CDR3 DNA: TGTGCCAGCAGTGACCCAATCTACGAGCAGTACTTC.

The chain is built from TRBV5-4 and TRBJ2-3, with D unresolved. Trimming took off 1 base at V and 2 bases at J, with 8 bases between the two ends. Germline V lookup: CDR1 SGHNT, CDR2 YYREEE (reference sequence). CDR3 length equals 14 residues. CDR3 region: CASSLRESTDTQYF. The DNA of the CDR3 is TGTGCCAGCAGCTTGCGAGAATCCACAGATACGCAGTATTTT.

The chain has TRBV6-2 or TRBV6-3 and TRBJ2-1; 8 bases agree with TRBD1. The germline V gene has CDR1 MNHEY and CDR2 SVGEGT. This CDR3 region has 16 residues. Germline trimming cut 4 bases from V and 4 bases from J; bases unmatched to any gene: 9. The CDR3 DNA sequence: TGTGCCAGCAGTTCCAGTGGACAGGGCGTGTACAATGAGCAGTTCTTC. Encoded protein: CASSSSGQGVYNEQFF.

This clone has more than one count but fewer than ten. The chain employs TRBV5-1 and TRBJ1-2, with TRBD1 matching 7 bases. The V gene's germline CDR1 is SGHRS and CDR2 YFSETQ. J was trimmed by 6 bases and V by 0 bases; bases with no gene match: 8. CDR3 length: 15 amino acids. CDR3 sequence reads: CASSLEGRQGDGYTF. CDR3 coding DNA: TGCGCCAGCAGCTTGGAAGGTAGACAGGGAGATGGCTACACCTTC.

The V call is TRBV18, the J call TRBJ1-2; 9 nucleotides align to TRBD1. Germline CDR1 and CDR2: KGHSH and LQKENI. V shed 3 bases, J shed 6 bases, and the junction held 11 bases outside the gene matches. The CDR3 consists of 16 residues. The CDR3, as DNA: TGTGCCAGCTCACCGGTTTATGGGACAGGGAGTGATGGCTACACCTTC. Encoded protein: CASSPVYGTGSDGYTF.

The V and J genes are TRBV25-1 and TRBJ2-7, with 7 bases matching TRBD1. The CDR3 has 16 amino acids. Germline CDR1 reads MGHDK; CDR2 reads SYGVNS. Trimming cost V 2 bases and J 5 bases; bases outside gene matches: 12. The CDR3, as DNA: TGTGCCAGCAGTGAACACCACAGGGGAGCGAGGAACGAGCAGTACTTC. This sequence encodes CASSEHHRGARNEQYF.

This clone was detected only once. This chain links TRBV7-8 with TRBJ1-5, with 11 bases aligning to TRBD1. Germline CDR1 is SGHVS and CDR2 is FQNEAQ. Germline trimming cut 5 bases from V and 6 bases from J; bases unmatched to any gene: 6. The CDR3 contains 15 residues. The CDR3 here is CASSQRTGGVQPQHF. In DNA, the CDR3 is TGTGCCAGCAGCCAAAGGACAGGGGGCGTTCAGCCCCAGCATTTT.

The chain links TRBV4-1 to TRBJ2-5, with 11 bases matching TRBD2. The ends lost 3 bases at V and 2 bases at J; junction bases unmatched: 2. This CDR3 contains 15 residues. Looked up from germline, CDR1 is MGHRA and CDR2 is YSYEKL. The CDR3 DNA sequence: TGCGCCAGCAGCCATACTAGCGGGGGACAAGAGACCCAGTACTTC. This translates into CASSHTSGGQETQYF.

The chain joins TRBV27 to TRBJ2-2; D perhaps matches TRBD1 (5 bases). V dropped 7 bases and J dropped 6 bases, with 9 bases sitting between them. The CDR3 consists of 12 residues. Looked up from germline, CDR1 is MNHEY and CDR2 is SMNVEV (reference sequence). The DNA of the CDR3 is TGTGCCAGCACAGGGTTGGCCGGGGAGCTGTTTTTT. Its translation is CASTGLAGELFF.

This clone was observed once. This chain links TRBV29-1 with TRBJ2-1, with D uncertain. Between the trimmed V and J ends, which lost 4 bases and 8 bases, there was a span of 12 bases. CDR3 length: 12 amino acids. CDR1 and CDR2 from the germline V gene are SQVTM and ANQGSEA. The CDR3 DNA reads as TGCAGCGTTGGGGCCGCTTCGGATGAGCAGTTCTTC. This sequence encodes CSVGAASDEQFF.

About this clone: Sequence at one end of the junction differs from germline and may be a read error. The chain has TRBV7-7 and TRBJ2-2; D might be TRBD1 (7 bases). CDR1 SSHAT and CDR2 FNYEAQ come from the germline V gene (reference sequence). This CDR3 has 16 amino acids. CDR3 sequence (DNA): TGTGCTAGCAGCTTTTGGCAGGGGGGGAACACCGGGGAGCTGTTTTTT. The encoded protein is CASSFWQGGNTGELFF.

V gene TRBV14 combines with J gene TRBJ1-4; TRBD1 aligns across 9 bases. V dropped 4 bases and J dropped 4; count of bases not matched to a gene: 7. CDR1 and CDR2 from the germline V gene are SGHDN and FVKESK. This CDR3 is built from 16 residues. The CDR3 region has the DNA TGTGCCAGCAGCCCACTGGGACAGGGACTTAATGAAAAACTGTTTTTT. Translation gives CASSPLGQGLNEKLFF.

This chain connects TRBV6-2 or TRBV6-3 to TRBJ2-7; 8 positions match TRBD1. Germline CDR1 reads MNHEY; CDR2 reads SVGEGT. The CDR3 loop spans 15 amino acids. V shed 4 bases and J 6 bases; nucleotides not matched to a gene: 11. CDR3 DNA sequence: TGTGCCAGCAGTTCCACCGGGACAGGAGGGGGCGAGCAGTACTTC. Its translation is CASSSTGTGGGEQYF.

CDR3 coding DNA: TGTGCCACCAGCAGAGTAATGGGAAGGGCTCTTGGGGGCGGCACTGAAGCTTTCTTT. The encoded protein is CATSRVMGRALGGGTEAFF. The V call is TRBV15, the J call TRBJ1-1, with D perhaps matching TRBD1 (6 bases). The CDR3 has 19 residues. Per germline, CDR1 LNHNV and CDR2 YYDKDF (reference sequence). Trimming took 1 base from V and 4 from J, leaving 25 bases between them.

The chain recombines TRBV10-2 with TRBJ2-7; 7 nucleotides line up with TRBD2. The CDR3 runs to 16 residues. CDR1 is WSHSY, CDR2 SAAADI, per germline. Unmatched junction bases numbered 14, after V lost 7 bases and J lost 2 bases. In DNA form, the CDR3 reads TGCGCCAGCACCCGGGGGGTCAAGAGCGGGACCTACGAGCAGTACTTC. It is translated as CASTRGVKSGTYEQYF.

The genes are TRBV5-1 and TRBJ2-3; 8 bases match TRBD2. This CDR3 comprises 16 residues. Germline trimming cut 3 bases from V and 2 bases from J; bases unmatched to any gene: 8. The germline gives CDR1 SGHRS, CDR2 YFSETQ. This CDR3 reads CASSWGTSGFTDTQYF. Written as DNA, the CDR3 is TGCGCCAGCAGCTGGGGTACTAGCGGATTCACAGATACGCAGTATTTT. Based on the CDR3 plus reference TRBV5-1 and TRBJ2-3, the full variable domain is KAGVTQTPRYLIKTRGQQVTLSCSPISGHRSVSWYQQTPGQGLQFLFEYFSETQRNKGNFPGRFSGRQFSNSRSEMNVSTLELGDSALYLCASSWGTSGFTDTQYFGPGTRLTVL.

The rearrangement uses TRBV2 and TRBJ2-2, with 7 nucleotides matching TRBD1. Germline assignment: CDR1 SNHLY and CDR2 FYNNEI. J lost 1 base, V lost 2 bases, and 7 bases had no gene match. This CDR3 comprises 17 residues. CDR3 sequence: CASSERETGLNTGELFF. For the CDR3, the DNA is TGTGCCAGCAGTGAACGTGAGACAGGGCTGAACACCGGGGAGCTGTTTTTT.

This chain joins TRBV6-5 and TRBJ1-2, with 7 bases lining up with TRBD1. Unmatched junction bases numbered 8, after V lost 6 bases and J lost 1 base. Germline CDR1 reads MNHEY; CDR2 reads SVGAGI. This CDR3 comprises 15 residues. The CDR3: CASRREYRGNYGYTF. The CDR3 coding sequence is TGTGCCAGCAGACGGGAATACAGGGGTAACTATGGCTACACCTTC.